The T cell receptor beta chain under discussion was sequenced for a study of T cell changes during pregnancy in multiple sclerosis. V dropped 8 bases and J dropped 8 bases, with 24 bases sitting between them. CDR3 length: 15 residues. Germline lookup yields CDR1 MNHNS and CDR2 SASEGT. The data were produced by immunoSEQ multiplex PCR, yet TCRdb's version contains in-frame clones alone and is incomplete. The sample comprises 57,000 or so clones, roughly 93% of which are singletons, and 1% to 1.5% rests with the top ten. The chain joins TRBV6-1 to TRBJ1-2, with a possible D match to TRBD1 (5 bases). This receptor was taken from a female donor with multiple sclerosis, enrolled in a pregnancy study. The sample in question was peripheral blood, obtained in the second trimester of pregnancy. The CDR3 DNA reads as TGTGCCAGCGTCAGGGAGCAGGCGGGGAATCAAGGCTACACCTTC. This sequence encodes CASVREQAGNQGYTF.